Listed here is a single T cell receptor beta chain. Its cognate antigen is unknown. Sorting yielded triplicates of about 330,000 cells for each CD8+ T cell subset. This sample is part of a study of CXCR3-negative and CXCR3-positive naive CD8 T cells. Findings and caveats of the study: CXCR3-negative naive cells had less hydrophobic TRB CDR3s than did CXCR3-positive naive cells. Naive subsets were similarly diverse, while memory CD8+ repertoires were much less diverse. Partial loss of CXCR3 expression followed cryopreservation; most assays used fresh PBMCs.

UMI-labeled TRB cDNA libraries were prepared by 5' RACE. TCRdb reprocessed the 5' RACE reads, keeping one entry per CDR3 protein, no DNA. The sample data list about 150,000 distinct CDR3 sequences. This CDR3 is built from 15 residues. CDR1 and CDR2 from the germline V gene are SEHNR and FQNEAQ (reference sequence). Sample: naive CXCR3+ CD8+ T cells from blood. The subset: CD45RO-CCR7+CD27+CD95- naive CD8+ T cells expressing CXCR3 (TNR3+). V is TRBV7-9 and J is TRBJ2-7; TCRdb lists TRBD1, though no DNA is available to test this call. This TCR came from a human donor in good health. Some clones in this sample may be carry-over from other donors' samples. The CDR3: CASSLARGGVHEQYF.